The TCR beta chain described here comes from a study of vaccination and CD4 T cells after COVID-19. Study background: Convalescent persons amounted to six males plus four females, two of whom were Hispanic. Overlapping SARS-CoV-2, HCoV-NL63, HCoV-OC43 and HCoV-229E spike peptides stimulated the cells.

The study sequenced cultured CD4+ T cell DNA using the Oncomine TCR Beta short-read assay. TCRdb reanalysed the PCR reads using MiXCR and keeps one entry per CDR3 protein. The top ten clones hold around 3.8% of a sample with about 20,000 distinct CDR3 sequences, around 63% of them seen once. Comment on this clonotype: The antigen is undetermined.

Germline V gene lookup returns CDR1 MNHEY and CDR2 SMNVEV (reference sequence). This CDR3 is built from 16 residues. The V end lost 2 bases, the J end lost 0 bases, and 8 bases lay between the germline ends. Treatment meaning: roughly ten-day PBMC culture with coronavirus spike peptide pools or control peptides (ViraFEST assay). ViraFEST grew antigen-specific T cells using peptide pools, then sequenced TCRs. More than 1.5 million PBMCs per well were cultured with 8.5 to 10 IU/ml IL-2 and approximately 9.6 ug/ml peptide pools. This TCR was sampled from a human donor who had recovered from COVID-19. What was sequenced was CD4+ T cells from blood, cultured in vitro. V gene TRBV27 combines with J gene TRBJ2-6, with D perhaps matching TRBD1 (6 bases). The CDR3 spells CASSLQGGSGANVLTF. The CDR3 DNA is TGTGCCAGCAGTTTACAAGGGGGCTCTGGGGCCAACGTCCTGACTTTC.